These 27 T cell receptor beta chains were all obtained from the same sample, sequenced in a study of control samples from healthy donors and cancer patients. Sequencing was performed with immunoSEQ multiplex PCR; in TCRdb, only in-frame clones are kept and a portion is missing. The sample gives under 450,000 clones, 75% to 95% of which show up once; 6% to 7% is in the top ten. Sequencing was done on a sample of PBMCs. The source of these receptors is a man in his forties with head and neck cancer.

On this clone: This same CDR3 is encoded by further DNA sequences in the sample. V and J are TRBV6-5 and TRBJ2-2; 9 nucleotides match TRBD1. Germline V lookup: CDR1 MNHEY, CDR2 SVGAGI. This CDR3 contains 15 residues. J lost 5 bases, V lost 5 bases, and 6 bases had no gene match. CDR3 amino acids: CASSRTGVGTGELFF. The DNA for the CDR3 is TGTGCCAGCAGTCGGACAGGGGTCGGGACCGGGGAGCTGTTTTTT.

The V and J genes are TRBV27 and TRBJ2-7; D may be TRBD1 (6 bases). There are 13 residues in the CDR3. CDR1 and CDR2 (germline): MNHEY, SMNVEV (reference sequence). The germline V and J ends were trimmed by 5 bases and 4 bases, with 12 bases remaining between them. CDR3 protein: CASSIGTLYEQYF. The CDR3 nucleotides are TGTGCCAGCAGTATCGGGACACTTTACGAGCAGTACTTC.

V usage is TRBV3-1 (or the pseudogene TRBV3-2) and J usage is TRBJ2-5; TRBD2 agrees at 10 bases. CDR3 length: 15 residues. Germline V gives CDR1 LGHDT, CDR2 YNNKEL (reference sequence). The ends lost 1 base at V and 4 bases at J; junction bases unmatched: 3. The CDR3 sequence: CASSQAASGGETQYF. The CDR3, as DNA: TGTGCCAGCAGCCAAGCGGCTAGCGGGGGAGAGACCCAGTACTTC.

CDR3 sequence: CASSLRGQGSYYGYTF. DNA for the CDR3: TGTGCCAGCAGTTTAAGGGGACAGGGGAGCTACTATGGCTACACCTTC. The chain uses TRBV28 and TRBJ1-2, with TRBD1 matching 10 bases. The germline gives CDR1 MDHEN, CDR2 SYDVKM. The CDR3 runs 16 residues. The V segment lost 2 bases and the J segment 3 bases; nucleotides outside the gene matches: 6.

The genes are TRBV28 and TRBJ2-1; 10 bases are a match to TRBD1. The J segment lost 8 bases and the V segment lost 10 bases, leaving 8 bases of the junction unmatched. Germline CDR1 is MDHEN and CDR2 is SYDVKM. The CDR3 covers 13 residues. Written as DNA, the CDR3 is TGTGCCAACCAAGGACAGGGGGAGGATGAGCAGTTCTTC. Its protein product is CANQGQGEDEQFF.

The chain joins TRBV10-3 to TRBJ1-3, with D hard to call. The germline gives CDR1 ENHRY, CDR2 SYGVKD. Trimming took off 4 bases at V and 0 bases at J, with 13 bases between the two ends. This CDR3 is built from 16 residues. For the CDR3, the DNA is TGTGCCATCAGTGTCGCGGCAGCAAGCTCTGGAAACACCATATATTTT. Its translation is CAISVAAASSGNTIYF.

This clone came up once. The rearrangement links TRBV7-9 to TRBJ1-6; a possible D gene is TRBD1 (5 bases). The CDR3 length is 15 residues. V lost 2 bases and J 8 bases, leaving 13 bases between the germline ends. Germline V gives CDR1 SEHNR, CDR2 FQNEAQ (reference sequence). The CDR3 region is CASSLLGQGDSPLHF. The CDR3 nucleotides are TGTGCCAGCAGCTTACTAGGCCAGGGAGATTCACCCCTCCACTTT.

The chain is built from TRBV2 and TRBJ2-1; TRBD1 is a possible D gene (6 bases). Trimming took 5 bases from V and 1 from J, leaving 18 bases between them. The CDR3 consists of 17 residues. CDR1 and CDR2 (germline): SNHLY, FYNNEI. The CDR3 coding sequence is TGTGCCAGCAGTCCGATCGCTAGGGGGAATTCCTACAATGAGCAGTTCTTC. Encoded protein: CASSPIARGNSYNEQFF.

The rearrangement links TRBV24-1 to TRBJ2-5, with TRBD2 matching over 7 bases. Trimming cost V 5 bases and J 4 bases; bases outside gene matches: 12. The V gene's germline CDR1 is KGHDR and CDR2 SFDVKD. The CDR3 runs to 16 residues. This CDR3 is CATSVNPTSRGETQYF. The CDR3 DNA sequence: TGTGCCACCAGTGTTAACCCGACTAGCCGAGGAGAGACCCAGTACTTC.

The chain uses TRBV15 and TRBJ1-4; perhaps TRBD1 as D (5 bases). The germline V gene has CDR1 LNHNV and CDR2 YYDKDF (reference sequence). The CDR3 extends over 14 amino acids. V was cut by 8 bases and J by 0 bases, with 10 bases left in between. The CDR3 DNA reads TGTGCCACCTGGGACGGAGCAACTAATGAAAAACTGTTTTTT. Translated: CATWDGATNEKLFF.

The rearrangement joins TRBV7-9 to TRBJ2-7; D possibly matches TRBD1 or TRBD2 (7 bases each). Trimming shortened V by 2 bases and J by 1 base, and 9 bases separated the two germline ends. The CDR3 runs 14 residues. In germline, CDR1 is SEHNR, CDR2 FQNEAQ (reference sequence). CDR3 loop: CASSLQGGSYEQYF. The CDR3 nucleotides read TGTGCCAGCAGCTTACAGGGGGGGTCCTACGAGCAGTACTTC.

V gene TRBV3-1 (or the pseudogene TRBV3-2) combines with J gene TRBJ2-5; 9 positions match TRBD2. J gave up 5 bases and V 4 bases, and 14 bases lay outside the gene matches. Germline V CDR1 and CDR2: LGHDT, YNNKEL (reference sequence). This CDR3 has 17 residues. DNA of the CDR3: TGTGCCAGCAGCCCAGCATGGGGGGCGGGAGGGCCGGAGACCCAGTACTTC. Encoded protein: CASSPAWGAGGPETQYF.

In its sample, this clone was seen once. V usage is TRBV5-1 and J usage is TRBJ2-3; 9 positions agree with TRBD2. This CDR3 comprises 15 residues. The germline V gene encodes CDR1 SGHRS and CDR2 YFSETQ. The junction had 5 bases not matched to a gene; V was cut back by 4 bases and J by 2 bases. The CDR3 protein is CASSDSGGHTDTQYF. CDR3 sequence (DNA): TGCGCCAGCAGCGATAGCGGGGGTCACACAGATACGCAGTATTTT.

The chain uses TRBV15 and TRBJ2-1; 10 positions match TRBD2. CDR1 and CDR2 from the germline V gene are LNHNV and YYDKDF (reference sequence). This CDR3 has 18 amino acids. With 0 bases clipped from V and 7 bases from J, the junction kept 12 bases outside the gene matches. The CDR3 sequence is CATSREASGRVSSNEQFF. In DNA form, the CDR3 reads TGTGCCACCAGCAGAGAGGCTAGCGGGAGAGTAAGTAGTAATGAGCAGTTCTTC.

The V call is TRBV2, the J call TRBJ2-5; D assignment may be TRBD1 or TRBD2 (6 bases each). The germline V and J ends were trimmed by 8 bases and 5 bases, with 15 bases remaining between them. CDR3 length equals 13 residues. Germline V lookup: CDR1 SNHLY, CDR2 FYNNEI. Here the CDR3 reads CASPKGGGETQYF. The CDR3 coding sequence is TGTGCCAGCCCGAAGGGGGGCGGCGAGACCCAGTACTTC.

The chain combines TRBV9 with TRBJ2-1, with 7 nucleotides matching TRBD2. Germline trimming cut 3 bases from V and 2 bases from J; bases unmatched to any gene: 5. There are 15 residues in the CDR3. CDR1 and CDR2 (germline): SGDLS, YYNGEE. The CDR3: CASSGEGRAYNEQFF. The CDR3 bases are TGTGCCAGCAGCGGCGAAGGGAGGGCCTACAATGAGCAGTTCTTC.

The rearrangement uses TRBV5-8 and TRBJ1-1; 10 nucleotides align to TRBD1. CDR1 SGHTS and CDR2 YDEGEE come from the germline V gene. Trimming cost V 6 bases and J 8 bases; bases outside gene matches: 13. The CDR3 is made up of 15 amino acids. CDR3 bases: TGTGCCAGCACGATCGCCGGGACAGGGGATGAGGAAGCTTTCTTT. It yields the protein CASTIAGTGDEEAFF. Using reference TRBV5-8 and TRBJ1-1 for the parts outside the CDR3, the full variable domain is EAGVTQSPTHLIKTRGQQATLRCSPISGHTSVYWYQQALGLGLQFLLWYDEGEERNRGNFPPRFSGRQFPNYSSELNVNALELEDSALYLCASTIAGTGDEEAFFGQGTRLTVV.

The chain carries TRBV12-3 or TRBV12-4 and TRBJ1-2, with TRBD1 identical over 10 bases. The CDR3 length is 13 residues. The ends lost 5 bases at V and 7 bases at J; junction bases unmatched: 4. The CDR3 DNA follows: TGTGCCAGCAGTGGGACAGGGGTTAGTGGCTACACCTTC. This gives the protein CASSGTGVSGYTF.

The chain is built from TRBV6-2 or TRBV6-3 and TRBJ1-2; D perhaps matches TRBD1 (5 bases). Trimming took off 5 bases at V and 3 bases at J, with 10 bases between the two ends. This CDR3 spans 13 amino acids. Looked up from germline, CDR1 is MNHEY and CDR2 is SVGEGT. This CDR3 reads CASSTGTDYGYTF. The DNA of the CDR3 is TGTGCCAGCAGTACCGGGACCGACTATGGCTACACCTTC.

This chain uses TRBV28 with TRBJ2-7, with TRBD1 identical over 9 bases. The CDR3 length is 15 residues. Germline V gene data show CDR1 as MDHEN and CDR2 as SYDVKM. Germline trimming cut 4 bases from V and 3 bases from J; bases unmatched to any gene: 7. The CDR3 here is CASSSVRTGDYEQYF. DNA for the CDR3: TGTGCCAGCAGTTCTGTGCGGACAGGGGACTACGAGCAGTACTTC.

The V call is TRBV19, the J call TRBJ1-5; TRBD1 agrees at 9 bases. The CDR3 contains 17 residues. CDR1 and CDR2 (germline): LNHDA, SQIVND (reference sequence). V lost 8 bases, J lost 2 bases, and 13 bases stayed unmatched. The CDR3 is CASLRDRVMPGNQPQHF. In DNA, the CDR3 is TGTGCCAGTTTAAGGGACAGGGTGATGCCCGGCAATCAGCCCCAGCATTTT.

This rearrangement joins TRBV7-2 to TRBJ1-2; 8 bases map to TRBD1. Trimming at V came to 3 bases and at J to 4 bases, leaving 1 base not matched to a gene. CDR3 length: 13 residues. The germline CDR1 and CDR2 sequences are SGHTA and FQGNSA. DNA for the CDR3: TGTGCCAGCAGCTTGGGACAGGTCTATGGCTACACCTTC. It codes for CASSLGQVYGYTF. Full variable domain (rest looked up from reference TRBV7-2 and TRBJ1-2): GAGVSQSPSNKVTEKGKDVELRCDPISGHTALYWYRQSLGQGLEFLIYFQGNSAPDKSGLPSDRFSAERTGGSVSTLTIQRTQQEDSAVYLCASSLGQVYGYTFGSGTRLTVV.

V gene TRBV6-5 combines with J gene TRBJ1-1; the D is unclear. Trimming left V 5 bases short and J 1 base short, with 14 bases between. This CDR3 contains 15 residues. CDR1 is MNHEY, CDR2 SVGAGI, per germline. CDR3 coding DNA: TGTGCCAGCAGTACCGCCTTGGGCCGGAACACTGAAGCTTTCTTT. Residues: CASSTALGRNTEAFF.

The chain employs TRBV21-1 and TRBJ2-3; the table's D call, TRBD2, was not checked against the DNA. TRBV21-1 is a known pseudogene. The CDR3 totals 14 residues. This CDR3 reads CASSGGSSPDTQYF. As DNA, the CDR3 is TGTGCCAGCTCCGGCGGGAGTTCCCCAGATACGCAGTATTTT.

The J gene is TRBJ1-5, the V gene TRBV6-2 or TRBV6-3; 7 bases map to TRBD1. CDR1 is MNHEY and CDR2 is SVGEGT in the germline V gene. V shed 5 bases and J 8 bases; nucleotides not matched to a gene: 12. The CDR3 length is 15 residues. The CDR3 DNA follows: TGTGCCAGCAGTGAGGGACAGTCAGAAAGTGAGCCCCAGCATTTT. Its protein is CASSEGQSESEPQHF.

The rearrangement links TRBV7-9 to TRBJ2-1; D might be TRBD1 (6 bases). V shed 1 base and J shed 3 bases, with 7 bases lying between them. The CDR3 loop spans 14 amino acids. Germline lookup yields CDR1 SEHNR and CDR2 FQNEAQ (reference sequence). The CDR3 is CASSLGTDYNEQFF. CDR3 coding DNA: TGTGCCAGCAGCTTAGGGACAGACTACAATGAGCAGTTCTTC.

J is TRBJ2-5 and V is TRBV30; perhaps TRBD2 as D (6 bases). Trimming pared 3 bases from V and 7 bases from J, leaving 18 bases between. There are 14 residues in the CDR3. The germline gives CDR1 GTSNPN, CDR2 SVGIG (reference sequence). As DNA, the CDR3 is TGTGCCTGGAGGGTGGGACTTAAAGGAGCGACCCAGTACTTC. Amino acids: CAWRVGLKGATQYF.